This T cell receptor beta chain is from a study of T cell changes during pregnancy in multiple sclerosis. This table comes from immunoSEQ multiplex PCR, and its TCRdb copy is limited to in-frame clones, with some not included. The data hold roughly 15,000 clones, with 84% observed a single time. On this clone itself: At one end, the junction sequence differs from germline, possibly due to a read error.

The CDR3 length is 11 residues. Germline CDR1 LNHDA, CDR2 SQIVND (reference sequence). Sequenced material: CD8+ T cells from peripheral blood mononuclear cells, taken in the third trimester of pregnancy. The chain employs TRBV19 and TRBJ2-7, with a weak D call TRBD2 (6 bases). This TCR came from a female donor in good health, enrolled as a control in a pregnancy study. The CDR3 region has the DNA TGTGCCACCGGGAGCTCCTCCGAGCAGTACTTC. Protein product: CATGSSSEQYF.